The T cell receptor beta chain described here comes from a study of blood T cell repertoires in COVID-19. Across the study: Acute and convalescent COVID-19 samples came from the United States, Italy and Spain. The analysed material was cDNA or gDNA that came from T cells, B-cell-depleted T cells, or PBMCs.

Adults between about 18 and 89 years of age took part from about two dozen US areas. Donors in Cohort 3 who had recovered were those with two negative PCRs, healthcare professional clearance, or resolution of their symptoms. TCRdb's copy holds only in-frame clones and misses some; the assay was immunoSEQ multiplex PCR. Altogether 350,000 or so clones are present, approximately 84% being singletons, with the ten largest covering roughly 1%. Trimming stripped 0 bases from V and 11 bases from J, with 17 bases between. The CDR3 contains 15 residues. Germline V gene data show CDR1 as SGHKS and CDR2 as YYEKEE (reference sequence).

The chain uses TRBV5-5 and TRBJ1-4, with D hard to call. Material for sequencing was PBMCs or T cells enriched from blood (not recorded which). This sequence originates from a woman in her 30s who had recovered from COVID-19. The CDR3 nucleotides read TGTGCCAGCAGCTTGGGCCAGGCAGCCCCTGAGAAACTGTTTTTT. It translates to CASSLGQAAPEKLFF.